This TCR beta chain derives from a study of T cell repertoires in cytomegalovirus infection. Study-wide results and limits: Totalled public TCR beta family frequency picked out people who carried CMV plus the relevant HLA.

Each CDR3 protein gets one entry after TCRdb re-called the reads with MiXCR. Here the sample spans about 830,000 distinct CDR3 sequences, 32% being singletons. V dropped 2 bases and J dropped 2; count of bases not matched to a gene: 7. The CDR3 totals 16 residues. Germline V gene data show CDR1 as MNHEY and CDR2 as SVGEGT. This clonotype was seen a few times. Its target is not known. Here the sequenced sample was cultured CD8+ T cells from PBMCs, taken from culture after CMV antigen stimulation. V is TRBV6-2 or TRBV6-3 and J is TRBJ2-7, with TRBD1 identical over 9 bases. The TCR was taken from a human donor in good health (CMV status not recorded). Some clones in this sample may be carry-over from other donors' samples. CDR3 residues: CASSYPPRDRAYEQYF. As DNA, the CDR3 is TGTGCCAGCAGTTACCCCCCTCGGGACAGGGCCTACGAGCAGTACTTC.